This T cell receptor beta chain was sequenced in a study of OX40 agonist ivuxolimab in advanced cancers. The overall study: The mean age was approximately 56 years, ranging from roughly 23 to 90, with 82.7% of participants male. Three patients had partial responses: one hepatocellular carcinoma, two cutaneous melanoma. Whole-study findings and limits: CD8+ T cells were the subset that, on average, had more expanded clones than CD4+. Normalized T-cell clonal expansion was also low in some nonresponders.

In its sample, this clone was seen once. Its antigen is not identified. The method was immunoSEQ multiplex PCR; TCRdb's version includes in-frame clones alone and lacks a portion of them. The sample holds 80,000 to 100,000 clones; about nine tenths are singletons and the top ten take about 0.3%. The material was CD4+ or CD8+ T cells sorted from blood, obtained in a trial of the OX40 agonist ivuxolimab. This receptor was taken from an adult with an advanced solid tumor such as melanoma, head and neck, liver or kidney cancer.

The chain's CDR3 is CASSFGGANEQFF. CDR3 in DNA: TGCGCCAGCAGCTTCGGGGGGGCCAATGAGCAGTTCTTC. The chain employs TRBV5-1 and TRBJ2-1; 8 bases match TRBD2. Germline values: CDR1 SGHRS, CDR2 YFSETQ. Trimming at V came to 2 bases and at J to 6 bases, leaving 1 base not matched to a gene. The CDR3 has 13 amino acids. The entire variable domain, with the rest obtained from reference TRBV5-1 and TRBJ2-1, is as follows: KAGVTQTPRYLIKTRGQQVTLSCSPISGHRSVSWYQQTPGQGLQFLFEYFSETQRNKGNFPGRFSGRQFSNSRSEMNVSTLELGDSALYLCASSFGGANEQFFGPGTRLTVL.